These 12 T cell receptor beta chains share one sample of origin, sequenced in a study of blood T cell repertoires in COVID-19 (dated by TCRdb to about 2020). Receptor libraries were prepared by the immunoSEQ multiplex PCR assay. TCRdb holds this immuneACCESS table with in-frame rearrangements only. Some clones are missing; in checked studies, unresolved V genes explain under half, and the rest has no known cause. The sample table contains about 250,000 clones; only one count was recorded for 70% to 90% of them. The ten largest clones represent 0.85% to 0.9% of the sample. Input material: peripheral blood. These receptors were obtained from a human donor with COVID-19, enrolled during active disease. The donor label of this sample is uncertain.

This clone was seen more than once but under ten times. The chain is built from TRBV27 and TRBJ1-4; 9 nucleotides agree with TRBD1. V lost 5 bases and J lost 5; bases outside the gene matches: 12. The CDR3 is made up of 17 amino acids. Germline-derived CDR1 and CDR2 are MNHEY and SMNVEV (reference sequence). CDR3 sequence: CASSPSRDRALNEKLFF. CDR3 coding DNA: TGTGCCAGCAGTCCGTCCCGGGACAGGGCCCTGAATGAAAAACTGTTTTTT.

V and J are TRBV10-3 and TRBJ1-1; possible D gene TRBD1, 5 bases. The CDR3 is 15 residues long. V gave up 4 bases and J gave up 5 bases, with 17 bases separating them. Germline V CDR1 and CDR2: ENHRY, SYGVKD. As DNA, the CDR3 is TGTGCCATCAGTGCAAAGGGTAAGGGGTGGACTGAAGCTTTCTTT. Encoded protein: CAISAKGKGWTEAFF.

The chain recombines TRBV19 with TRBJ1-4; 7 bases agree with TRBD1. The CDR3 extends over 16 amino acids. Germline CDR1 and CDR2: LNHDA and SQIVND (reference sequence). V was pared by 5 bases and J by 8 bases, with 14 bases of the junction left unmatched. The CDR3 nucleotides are TGTGCCAGTAGTCCACGTACAGGGGCCGGAGGAGAAAAACTGTTTTTT. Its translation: CASSPRTGAGGEKLFF.

This CDR3 reads CASSLTLSGTTNEQFF. DNA of the CDR3: TGCGCCAGCAGCTTAACCCTATCCGGGACTACCAATGAGCAGTTCTTC. The chain employs TRBV5-1 and TRBJ2-1; 7 nucleotides line up with TRBD2. The germline CDR1 and CDR2 sequences are SGHRS and YFSETQ. Trimming cost V 2 bases and J 6 bases; bases outside gene matches: 11. The CDR3 is 16 amino acids.

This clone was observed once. The DNA for the CDR3 is TGTGCCAGCAGCCGCTCAGCCGGGGTCCTAAATACGCAGTATTTT. The encoded protein is CASSRSAGVLNTQYF. V gene TRBV3-1 (or the pseudogene TRBV3-2) combines with J gene TRBJ2-3; tentative D call: TRBD2 (5 bases). Germline V gene lookup returns CDR1 LGHDT and CDR2 YNNKEL (reference sequence). V lost 4 bases and J lost 7, with 18 bases in between. The CDR3 extends over 15 amino acids.

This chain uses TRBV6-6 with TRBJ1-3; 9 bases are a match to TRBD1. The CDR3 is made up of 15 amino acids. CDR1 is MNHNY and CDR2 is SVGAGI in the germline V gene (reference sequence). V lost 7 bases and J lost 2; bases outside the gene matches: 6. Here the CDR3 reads CASTLGQGAGNTIYF. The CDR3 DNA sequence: TGTGCCAGCACCTTGGGACAGGGTGCTGGAAACACCATATATTTT.

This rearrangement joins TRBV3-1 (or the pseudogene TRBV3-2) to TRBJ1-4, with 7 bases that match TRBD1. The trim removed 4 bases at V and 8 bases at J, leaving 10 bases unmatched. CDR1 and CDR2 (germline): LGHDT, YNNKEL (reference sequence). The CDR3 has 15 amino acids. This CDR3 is CASSRTGTAGEKLFF. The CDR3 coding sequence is TGTGCCAGCAGCCGTACCGGGACAGCTGGCGAAAAACTGTTTTTT.

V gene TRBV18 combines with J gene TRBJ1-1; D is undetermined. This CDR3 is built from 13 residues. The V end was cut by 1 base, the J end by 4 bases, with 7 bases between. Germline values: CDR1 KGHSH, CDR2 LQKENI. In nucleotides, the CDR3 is TGTGCCAGCTCACCACGGCGGATCACTGAAGCTTTCTTT. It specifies CASSPRRITEAFF.

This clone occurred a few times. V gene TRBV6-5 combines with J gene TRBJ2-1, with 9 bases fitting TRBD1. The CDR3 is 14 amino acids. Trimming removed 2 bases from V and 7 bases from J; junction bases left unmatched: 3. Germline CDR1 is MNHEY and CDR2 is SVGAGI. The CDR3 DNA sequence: TGTGCCAGCAGTTACCTCGGGACAGGGAATGAGCAGTTCTTC. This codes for CASSYLGTGNEQFF.

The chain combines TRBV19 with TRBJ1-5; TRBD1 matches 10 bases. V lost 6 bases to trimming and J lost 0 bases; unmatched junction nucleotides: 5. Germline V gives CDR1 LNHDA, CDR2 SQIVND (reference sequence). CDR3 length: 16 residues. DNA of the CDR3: TGTGCCAGTAGGGGGACAGGGGCGACTAGCAATCAGCCCCAGCATTTT. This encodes CASRGTGATSNQPQHF.

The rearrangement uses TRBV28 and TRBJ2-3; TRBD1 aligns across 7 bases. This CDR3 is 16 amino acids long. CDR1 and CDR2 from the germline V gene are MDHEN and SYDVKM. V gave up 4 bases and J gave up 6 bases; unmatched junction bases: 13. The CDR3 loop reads CASSSQKTGRGDTQYF. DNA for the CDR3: TGTGCCAGCAGTTCCCAAAAGACAGGGCGAGGGGATACGCAGTATTTT.

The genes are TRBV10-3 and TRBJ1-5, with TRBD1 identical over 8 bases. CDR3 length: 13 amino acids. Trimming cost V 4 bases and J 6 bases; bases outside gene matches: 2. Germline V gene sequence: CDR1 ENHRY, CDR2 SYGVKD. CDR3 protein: CAISGTGGQPQHF. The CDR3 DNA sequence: TGTGCCATCAGTGGTACAGGGGGTCAGCCCCAGCATTTT.